The 12 T cell receptor beta chains listed next were all sequenced from one sample in a study of T cell responses to AZD1222 COVID-19 vaccine. Some clones are missing from TCRdb's copy, which holds only in-frame ones; the method was immunoSEQ multiplex PCR. The sample lists 100,000 to 120,000 clones; roughly 90% were seen once. This sample comprised peripheral blood, obtained on day 0 of AZD1222 vaccination. The receptors derive from an adult in good health.

J is TRBJ1-1 and V is TRBV5-4; a weak D match, TRBD1 (6 bases). V was trimmed by 3 bases and J by 7 bases, leaving 10 bases between them. There are 12 residues in the CDR3. The V gene's germline CDR1 is SGHNT and CDR2 YYREEE (reference sequence). The CDR3 here is CASSSQGSEAFF. The CDR3 DNA is TGTGCCAGCAGCTCGCAGGGGAGTGAAGCTTTCTTT.

This chain uses TRBV11-2 with TRBJ2-1; D is uncertain. Germline CDR1 SGHAT, CDR2 FQNNGV. The CDR3 contains 14 residues. V was clipped by 5 bases and J by 4 bases, with 12 bases between them. The CDR3 bases are TGTGCCAGCAGCCGCGAGGAGCGTTACAATGAGCAGTTCTTC. As protein: CASSREERYNEQFF.

In its sample, this clone was seen once. This sequence joins TRBV7-9 and TRBJ2-7; 9 bases fit TRBD1. J lost 3 bases, V lost 3 bases, and 9 bases had no gene match. Germline CDR1 reads SEHNR; CDR2 reads FQNEAQ (reference sequence). This CDR3 contains 16 residues. DNA for the CDR3: TGTGCCAGCAGCTTTACGGGACAGGGCGGGGTCTACGAGCAGTACTTC. Amino acid sequence: CASSFTGQGGVYEQYF.

The chain links TRBV29-1 to TRBJ1-1; 7 bases are shared with TRBD1. Per germline, CDR1 SQVTM and CDR2 ANQGSEA. With V trimmed by 4 bases and J by 2 bases, 4 bases remained unmatched. The CDR3 contains 13 residues. The CDR3 loop is CSVADRINTEAFF. CDR3 nucleotides: TGCAGCGTTGCGGACAGGATAAACACTGAAGCTTTCTTT.

This clone came up once. This chain uses TRBV4-2 with TRBJ2-5; 12 bases map to TRBD2. J was trimmed by 2 bases and V by 0 bases; bases with no gene match: 10. The CDR3 runs 19 residues. CDR1 and CDR2 (germline): LGHNA, YNFKEQ. This CDR3 reads CASSQERASGGASQETQYF. CDR3 in DNA: TGTGCCAGCAGCCAAGAACGGGCTAGCGGGGGGGCCTCACAAGAGACCCAGTACTTC.

The V call is TRBV4-1, the J call TRBJ2-7; 8 bases align to TRBD1. The CDR3 length is 17 residues. The V and J ends lost 1 base and 1 base, in that order; junction bases with no gene match: 9. Germline V gene lookup returns CDR1 MGHRA and CDR2 YSYEKL. The CDR3, as DNA: TGCGCCAGCAGCCAAGCCCCGAGGACAGGGATTTCCTACGAGCAGTACTTC. Its translation is CASSQAPRTGISYEQYF.

This clone was detected only a few times. The chain employs TRBV3-1 (or the pseudogene TRBV3-2) and TRBJ1-3, with D unclear. The germline V gene encodes CDR1 LGHDT and CDR2 YNNKEL (reference sequence). The CDR3 length is 15 residues. V was shortened by 2 bases and J by 0 bases, with 8 bases between the two germline ends. For the CDR3, the DNA is TGTGCCAGCAGCCAATGGGAGAGCTCTGGAAACACCATATATTTT. Protein product: CASSQWESSGNTIYF.

The chain uses TRBV28 and TRBJ1-6, with D perhaps matching TRBD1 (6 bases). The germline gives CDR1 MDHEN, CDR2 SYDVKM. The germline V and J ends were trimmed by 2 bases and 8 bases, with 13 bases remaining between them. The CDR3 totals 15 residues. The CDR3 sequence: CASSLPTGSYSPLHF. The CDR3 DNA reads TGTGCCAGCAGTTTACCCACAGGGTCGTATTCACCCCTCCACTTT.

The V gene is TRBV7-9, the J gene TRBJ2-3; no clear D. Germline V gene sequence: CDR1 SEHNR, CDR2 FQNEAQ (reference sequence). CDR3 size: 17 residues. The ends were cut back, 5 bases at V and 0 bases at J, with 18 bases in the middle. The chain's CDR3 is CASSPSVFGLSTDTQYF. The CDR3 region has the DNA TGTGCCAGCAGCCCCTCTGTCTTCGGGCTTAGCACAGATACGCAGTATTTT.

The V and J genes are TRBV29-1 and TRBJ2-1, with a weak D call TRBD1 (6 bases). Deletions cut 7 bases from V and 8 bases from J, with 12 bases between. In germline, CDR1 is SQVTM, CDR2 ANQGSEA. The CDR3 extends over 11 amino acids. The CDR3 is CSGETGHEQFF. In DNA form, the CDR3 reads TGCAGCGGGGAGACAGGACATGAGCAGTTCTTC.

The chain has TRBV28 and TRBJ2-3; D is uncertain. Germline CDR1 is MDHEN and CDR2 is SYDVKM. CDR3 length equals 13 residues. V lost 1 base and J 2 bases, leaving 4 bases between the germline ends. CDR3 nucleotide sequence: TGTGCCAGCAGTTTATTACCCACAGATACGCAGTATTTT. Protein product: CASSLLPTDTQYF.

The chain uses TRBV6-5 and TRBJ2-7; no firm D call. The CDR3 totals 10 residues. Germline values: CDR1 MNHEY, CDR2 SVGAGI. The V gene lost 7 bases and the J gene lost 4 bases, with 5 bases spanning the gap. This CDR3 is CASTSYEQYF. In nucleotides, the CDR3 is TGTGCCAGCACCAGTTACGAGCAGTACTTC.